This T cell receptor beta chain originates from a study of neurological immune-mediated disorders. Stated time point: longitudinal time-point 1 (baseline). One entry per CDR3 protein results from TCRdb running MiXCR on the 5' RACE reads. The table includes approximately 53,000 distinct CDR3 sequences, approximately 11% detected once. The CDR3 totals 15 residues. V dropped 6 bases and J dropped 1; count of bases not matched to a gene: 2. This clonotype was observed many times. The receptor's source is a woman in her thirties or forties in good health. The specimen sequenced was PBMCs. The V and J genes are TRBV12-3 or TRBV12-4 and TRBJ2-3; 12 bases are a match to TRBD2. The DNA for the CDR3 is TGTGCCAGCAGACGACTAGCGGGAGGCACAGATACGCAGTATTTT. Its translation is CASRRLAGGTDTQYF.